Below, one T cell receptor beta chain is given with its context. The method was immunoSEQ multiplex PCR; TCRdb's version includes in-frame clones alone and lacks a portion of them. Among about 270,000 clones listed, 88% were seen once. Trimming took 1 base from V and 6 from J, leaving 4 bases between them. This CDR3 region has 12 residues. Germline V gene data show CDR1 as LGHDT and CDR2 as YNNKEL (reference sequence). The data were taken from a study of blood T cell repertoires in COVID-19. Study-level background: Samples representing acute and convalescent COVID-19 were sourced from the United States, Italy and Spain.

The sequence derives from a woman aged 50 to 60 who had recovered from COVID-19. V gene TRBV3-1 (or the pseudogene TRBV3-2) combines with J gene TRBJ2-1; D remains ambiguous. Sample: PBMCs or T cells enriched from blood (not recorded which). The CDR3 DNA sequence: TGTGCCAGCAGCCAAGCCCTCAATGAGCAGTTCTTC. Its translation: CASSQALNEQFF.